The T cell receptor (beta chain) described here comes from a study of cytomegalovirus exposure and HLA in healthy donors. This PCR relied on a set of 60 Vbeta primers and 13 Jbeta primers. Clones were read by immunoSEQ multiplex PCR, and TCRdb kept only the in-frame ones, dropping some. The sample holds about 150,000 clones; 60% to 80% are singletons and the top ten take 3.5% to 5%. The CDR3 contains 15 residues. The germline gives CDR1 KGHSH, CDR2 LQKENI. Trimming removed 3 bases from V and 7 bases from J; junction bases left unmatched: 7. This chain uses TRBV18 with TRBJ1-5, with 9 bases identical to TRBD1. The source is a male donor in good health and CMV-seronegative. Sequencing was carried out using PBMCs. The CDR3 nucleotides are TGTGCCAGCTCACCCACAGGGGGCCGGGGGCAGCCCCAGCATTTT. Translated: CASSPTGGRGQPQHF.